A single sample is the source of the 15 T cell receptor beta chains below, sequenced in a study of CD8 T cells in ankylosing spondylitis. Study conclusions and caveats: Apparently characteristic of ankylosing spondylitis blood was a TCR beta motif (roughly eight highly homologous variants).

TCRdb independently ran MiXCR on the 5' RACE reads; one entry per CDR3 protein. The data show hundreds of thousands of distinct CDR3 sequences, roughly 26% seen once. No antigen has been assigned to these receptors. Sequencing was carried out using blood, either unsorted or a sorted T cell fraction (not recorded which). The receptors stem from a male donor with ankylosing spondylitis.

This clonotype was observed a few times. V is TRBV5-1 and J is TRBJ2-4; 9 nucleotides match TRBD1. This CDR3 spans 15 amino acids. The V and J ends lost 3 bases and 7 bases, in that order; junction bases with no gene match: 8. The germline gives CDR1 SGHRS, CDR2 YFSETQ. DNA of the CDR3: TGCGCCAGCAGCTCTCCGGGACAGGGTGCGAACATTCAGTACTTC. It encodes CASSSPGQGANIQYF. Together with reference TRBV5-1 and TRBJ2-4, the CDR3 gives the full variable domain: KAGVTQTPRYLIKTRGQQVTLSCSPISGHRSVSWYQQTPGQGLQFLFEYFSETQRNKGNFPGRFSGRQFSNSRSEMNVSTLELGDSALYLCASSSPGQGANIQYFGAGTRLSVL.

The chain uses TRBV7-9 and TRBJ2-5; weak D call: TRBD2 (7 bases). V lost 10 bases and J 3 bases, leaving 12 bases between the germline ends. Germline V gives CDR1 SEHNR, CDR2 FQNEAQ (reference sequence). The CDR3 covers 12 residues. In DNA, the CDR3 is TGTGCCATCGGGGGGCGCGAAGAGACCCAGTACTTC. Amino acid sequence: CAIGGREETQYF.

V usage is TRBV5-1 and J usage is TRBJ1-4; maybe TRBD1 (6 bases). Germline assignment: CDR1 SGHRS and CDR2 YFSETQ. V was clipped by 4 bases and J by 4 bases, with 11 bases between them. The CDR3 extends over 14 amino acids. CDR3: CASSVGQFNEKLFF. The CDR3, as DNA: TGCGCCAGCAGCGTAGGACAGTTTAATGAAAAACTGTTTTTT. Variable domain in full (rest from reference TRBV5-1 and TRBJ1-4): KAGVTQTPRYLIKTRGQQVTLSCSPISGHRSVSWYQQTPGQGLQFLFEYFSETQRNKGNFPGRFSGRQFSNSRSEMNVSTLELGDSALYLCASSVGQFNEKLFFGSGTQLSVL.

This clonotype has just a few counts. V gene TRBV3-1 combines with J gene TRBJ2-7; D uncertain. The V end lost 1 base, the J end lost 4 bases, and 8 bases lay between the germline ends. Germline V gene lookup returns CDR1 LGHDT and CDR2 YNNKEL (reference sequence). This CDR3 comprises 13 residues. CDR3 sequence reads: CASSQVDGYEQYV. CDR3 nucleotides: TGTGCCAGCAGCCAAGTGGACGGGTACGAGCAGTACGTC.

The DNA for the CDR3 is TGTGCCAGCAGCCTGGGGACGCCAAATTCACCCCTCCACTTT. Protein sequence: CASSLGTPNSPLHF. The rearrangement joins TRBV3-1 to TRBJ1-6, with D possibly matching TRBD1 (5 bases). Germline V gene lookup returns CDR1 LGHDT and CDR2 YNNKEL (reference sequence). V lost 4 bases to trimming and J lost 7 bases, with 11 bases between them. The CDR3 has 14 residues. Combining the CDR3 with reference TRBV3-1 and TRBJ1-6 gives the whole variable domain DTAVSQTPKYLVTQMGNDKSIKCEQNLGHDTMYWYKQDSKKFLKIMFSYNNKELIINETVPNRFSPKSPDKAHLNLHINSLELGDSAVYFCASSLGTPNSPLHFGNGTRLTVT.

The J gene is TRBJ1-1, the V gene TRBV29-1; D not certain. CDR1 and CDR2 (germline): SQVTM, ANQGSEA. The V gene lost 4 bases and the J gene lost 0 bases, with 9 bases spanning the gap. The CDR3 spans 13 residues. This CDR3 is CSVVASMNTEAFF. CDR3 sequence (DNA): TGCAGCGTTGTTGCCAGTATGAACACTGAAGCTTTCTTT.

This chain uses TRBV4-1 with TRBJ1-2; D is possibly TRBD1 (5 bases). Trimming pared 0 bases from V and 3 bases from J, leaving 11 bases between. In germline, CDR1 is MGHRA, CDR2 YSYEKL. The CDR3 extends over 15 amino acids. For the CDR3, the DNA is TGCGCCAGCAGCCAAGATTACGGCAGGGACTATGGCTACACCTTC. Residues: CASSQDYGRDYGYTF.

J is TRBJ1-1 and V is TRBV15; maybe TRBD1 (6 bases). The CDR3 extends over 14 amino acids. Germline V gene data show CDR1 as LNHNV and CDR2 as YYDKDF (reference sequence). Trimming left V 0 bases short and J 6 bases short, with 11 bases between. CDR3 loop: CATSRDKGDAEAFF. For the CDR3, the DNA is TGTGCCACCAGCAGAGATAAGGGGGACGCTGAAGCTTTCTTT. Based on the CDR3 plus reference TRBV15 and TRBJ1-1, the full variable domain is DAMVIQNPRYQVTQFGKPVTLSCSQTLNHNVMYWYQQKSSQAPKLLFHYYDKDFNNEADTPDNFQSRRPNTSFCFLDIRSPGLGDTAMYLCATSRDKGDAEAFFGQGTRLTVV.

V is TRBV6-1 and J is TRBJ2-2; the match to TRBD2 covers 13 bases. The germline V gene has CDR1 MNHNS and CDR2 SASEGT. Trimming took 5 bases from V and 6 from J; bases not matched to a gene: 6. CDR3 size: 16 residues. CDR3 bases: TGTGCCAGCAGTACCCGGACTAGCGGGAGCCCCGGGGAGCTGTTTTTT. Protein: CASSTRTSGSPGELFF.

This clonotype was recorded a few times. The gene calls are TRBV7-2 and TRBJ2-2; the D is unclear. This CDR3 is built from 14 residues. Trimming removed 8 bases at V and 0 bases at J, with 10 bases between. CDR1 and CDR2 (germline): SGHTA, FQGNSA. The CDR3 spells CASGYSANTGELFF. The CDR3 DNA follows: TGTGCCAGCGGGTACTCCGCGAACACCGGGGAGCTGTTTTTT.

CDR3 protein: CASSQDRTGPHSYEQYF. The CDR3, as DNA: TGTGCCAGCAGCCAAGATCGGACGGGACCGCACTCCTACGAGCAGTACTTC. The chain joins TRBV4-2 to TRBJ2-7; D tentatively reads TRBD1 or TRBD2 (5 bases each). CDR1 LGHNA and CDR2 YNFKEQ come from the germline V gene. This CDR3 is built from 17 residues. V lost 0 bases and J lost 0, with 15 bases in between.

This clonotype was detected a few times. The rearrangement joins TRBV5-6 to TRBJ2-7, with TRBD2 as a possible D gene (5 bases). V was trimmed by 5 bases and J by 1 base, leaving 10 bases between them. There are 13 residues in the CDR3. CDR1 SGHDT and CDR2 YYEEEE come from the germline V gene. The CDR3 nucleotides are TGTGCCAGCAGTCTCACTAGTTCCTACGAGCAGTACGTC. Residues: CASSLTSSYEQYV.

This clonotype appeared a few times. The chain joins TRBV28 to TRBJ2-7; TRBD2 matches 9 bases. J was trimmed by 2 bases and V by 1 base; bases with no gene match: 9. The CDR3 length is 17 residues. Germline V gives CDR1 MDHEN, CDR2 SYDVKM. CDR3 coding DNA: TGTGCCAGCAGTTTATATTTTCGGCTAGCGGGGACCTACGAGCAGTACTTC. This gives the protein CASSLYFRLAGTYEQYF.

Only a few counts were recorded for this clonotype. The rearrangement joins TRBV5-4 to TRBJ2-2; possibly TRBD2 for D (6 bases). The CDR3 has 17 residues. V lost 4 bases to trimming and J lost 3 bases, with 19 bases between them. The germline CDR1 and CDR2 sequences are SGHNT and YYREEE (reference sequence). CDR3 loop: CASSPGLASSYTGELFF. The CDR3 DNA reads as TGTGCCAGCAGCCCGGGACTGGCCTCGTCTTACACCGGGGAGCTGTTTTTT.

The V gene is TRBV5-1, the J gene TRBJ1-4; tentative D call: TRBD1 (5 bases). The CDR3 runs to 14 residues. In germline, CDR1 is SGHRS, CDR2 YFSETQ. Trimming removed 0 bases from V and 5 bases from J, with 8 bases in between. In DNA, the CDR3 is TGCGCCAGCAGCTTGGGGGACGGCAATGAAAAACTGTTTTTT. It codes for CASSLGDGNEKLFF.